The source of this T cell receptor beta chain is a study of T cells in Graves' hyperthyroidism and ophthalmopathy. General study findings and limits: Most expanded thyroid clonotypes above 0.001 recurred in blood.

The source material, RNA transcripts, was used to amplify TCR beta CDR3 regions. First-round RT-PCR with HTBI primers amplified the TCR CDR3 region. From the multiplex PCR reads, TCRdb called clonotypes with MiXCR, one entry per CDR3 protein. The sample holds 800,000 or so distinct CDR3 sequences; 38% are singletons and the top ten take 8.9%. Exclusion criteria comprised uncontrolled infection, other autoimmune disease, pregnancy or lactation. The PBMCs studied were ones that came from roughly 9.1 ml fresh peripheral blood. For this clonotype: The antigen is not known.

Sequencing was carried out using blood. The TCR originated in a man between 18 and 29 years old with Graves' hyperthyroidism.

The CDR3 region is CASSQDPDTGELFF. The CDR3 DNA reads as TGTGCCAGCAGCCAAGATCCCGACACCGGGGAGCTGTTTTTT. The chain uses TRBV14 and TRBJ2-2; D not resolved. Looked up from germline, CDR1 is SGHDN and CDR2 is FVKESK. V shed 0 bases and J shed 3 bases, with 5 bases lying between them. There are 14 residues in the CDR3.